This TCR beta chain was observed in a study of cytomegalovirus exposure and HLA in healthy donors. Whole-study results and caveats: Exclusion applied to some V segments, including TRBV6-2 and TRBV6-3, as they were indistinguishable. Analyzed later, most CMV-associated TCR beta chains appeared HLA-restricted. Sequencing artifact likely explains a cluster of highly shared sequence variants.

Details on this clone: Its antigen is still unknown.

Sampled while nominally healthy, donors likely had unrecorded immune exposures. Per the germline V gene, CDR1 is LGHNT and CDR2 is FRNRAP. Trimming shortened V by 3 bases and J by 0 bases, and 15 bases separated the two germline ends. This CDR3 region has 18 residues. Both 60 Vbeta primers and 13 Jbeta primers went into the PCR. Data came from immunoSEQ multiplex PCR; TCRdb stores just in-frame clones and leaves some out. Of roughly 160,000 clones listed, approximately 71% are singletons. This receptor was identified in a girl aged 5 to 17 in good health and CMV-seronegative. Material for sequencing was PBMCs. The rearrangement links TRBV12-5 to TRBJ2-6; D remains unclear. The DNA for the CDR3 is TGTGCTAGTGGTTTCATAGCAATAGAGTTCTCTGGGGCCAACGTCCTGACTTTC. Its protein product is CASGFIAIEFSGANVLTF.